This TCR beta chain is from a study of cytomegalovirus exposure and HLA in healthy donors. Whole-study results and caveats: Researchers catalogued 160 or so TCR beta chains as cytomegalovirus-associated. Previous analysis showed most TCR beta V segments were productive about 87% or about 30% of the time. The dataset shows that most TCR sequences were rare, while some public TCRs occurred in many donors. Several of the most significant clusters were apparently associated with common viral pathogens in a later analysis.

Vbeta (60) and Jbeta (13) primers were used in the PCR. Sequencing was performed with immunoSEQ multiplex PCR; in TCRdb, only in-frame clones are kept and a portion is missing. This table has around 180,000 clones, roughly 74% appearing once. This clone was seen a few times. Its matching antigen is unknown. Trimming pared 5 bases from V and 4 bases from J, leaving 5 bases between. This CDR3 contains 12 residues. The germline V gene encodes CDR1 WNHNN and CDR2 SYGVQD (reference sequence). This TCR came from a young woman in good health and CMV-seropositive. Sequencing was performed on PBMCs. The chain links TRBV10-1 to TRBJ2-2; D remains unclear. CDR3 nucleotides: TGCGCCAGCAGTCTCGGCACCGGGGAGCTGTTTTTT. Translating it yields CASSLGTGELFF.